The 30 T cell receptor beta chains below all came from one sample that was sequenced in a study of T-cell reconstitution after alpha-beta-depleted transplantation in children. Preparation of the TCRbeta library used unique molecular identifiers. TCRdb independently ran MiXCR on the PCR reads; one entry per CDR3 protein. The data hold around 190,000 distinct CDR3 sequences, with roughly 7.1% observed a single time. The specimen comprised PBMCs, sampled before TCRalphabeta/CD19-depleted stem cell transplant. The source of these receptors is a boy aged 2-15 years with acute lymphoblastic leukemia, due to receive a stem cell transplant.

This clonotype was observed many times. V is TRBV7-9 and J is TRBJ2-1, with 13 bases matching TRBD2. The V gene end was trimmed by 7 bases and the J gene end by 7 bases; junction bases not matched to a gene: 7. This CDR3 comprises 15 residues. Germline V gives CDR1 SEHNR, CDR2 FQNEAQ (reference sequence). CDR3 in amino acids: CASITSGGALNEQFF. The CDR3 coding sequence is TGTGCCAGCATTACTAGCGGGGGGGCCCTGAATGAGCAGTTCTTC.

This clonotype was observed many times. It is unclear where the CDR3 begins or ends on the DNA, so no DNA is shown, and the CDR3 is as TCRdb lists it. The chain uses TRBV12-3 or TRBV12-4 and TRBJ2-1. Inclusive of both ends, the CDR3 amounts to 12 amino acids. This CDR3 reads CASSLLCHEQFF.

This clonotype was found a few times. The chain is built from TRBV3-1 and TRBJ2-1, with D tentatively TRBD1 (6 bases). The CDR3 extends over 16 amino acids. Germline values: CDR1 LGHDT, CDR2 YNNKEL (reference sequence). The V end was cut by 1 base, the J end by 3 bases, with 13 bases between. The CDR3 region is CASSQAVRQVYNEQFF. CDR3 coding DNA: TGTGCCAGCAGCCAAGCCGTTCGACAGGTCTACAATGAGCAGTTCTTC.

There are a few counts of this clonotype. This chain links TRBV20-1 with TRBJ2-1; weak D call: TRBD1 (6 bases). V was pared by 8 bases and J by 12 bases, with 14 bases between. The CDR3 is 10 residues long. Germline assignment: CDR1 DFQATT and CDR2 SNEGSKA (reference sequence). DNA for the CDR3: TGCAGTCCAATGACAGGCGCGCAGTTCTTC. It codes for CSPMTGAQFF.

This clonotype showed up just a few times. V usage is TRBV6-1 and J usage is TRBJ2-2; 9 bases align to TRBD1. The CDR3 loop spans 16 amino acids. V shed 6 bases, J shed 7 bases, and the junction held 12 bases outside the gene matches. Per the germline V gene, CDR1 is MNHNS and CDR2 is SASEGT. Here the CDR3 DNA reads TGTGCCAGCAGCTGGACAGGGGAGTTGGTGGGCGGGGAGCTGTTTTTT. This encodes CASSWTGELVGGELFF.

V is TRBV20-1 and J is TRBJ2-1, with 12 positions matching TRBD2. The J segment lost 7 bases and the V segment lost 6 bases, leaving 10 bases of the junction unmatched. The CDR3 is 15 residues long. The germline V gene has CDR1 DFQATT and CDR2 SNEGSKA (reference sequence). The CDR3 DNA reads TGCAGTGCACTTCCTACTAGCGGGAGGATAAATGAGCAGTTCTTC. Translated: CSALPTSGRINEQFF.

This clonotype was counted ten times or more. This chain joins TRBV29-1 and TRBJ1-2; D might be TRBD1 (5 bases). Germline V lookup: CDR1 SQVTM, CDR2 ANQGSEA. The CDR3 totals 13 residues. The ends were cut back, 5 bases at V and 5 bases at J, with 15 bases in the middle. The CDR3 spells CSVRQGLLYGYTF. CDR3 bases: TGCAGCGTTCGCCAGGGACTCCTTTATGGCTACACCTTC.

This clonotype has a count of ten or more. The chain employs TRBV5-5 and TRBJ2-1; D is tentatively TRBD1 or TRBD2 (5 bases each). The CDR3 totals 15 residues. V gave up 4 bases and J gave up 0 bases, with 11 bases separating them. CDR1 and CDR2 (germline): SGHKS, YYEKEE (reference sequence). As DNA, the CDR3 is TGTGCCAGCAGCCCCGGGGCGAGCTCCTACAATGAGCAGTTCTTC. It specifies CASSPGASSYNEQFF.

This clonotype was detected many times. The chain couples TRBV28 to TRBJ1-1; D remains unclear. Germline V gene sequence: CDR1 MDHEN, CDR2 SYDVKM. CDR3 size: 13 residues. V was pared by 5 bases and J by 10 bases, with 17 bases between. The CDR3 is CASSRVLAAAAFF. DNA of the CDR3: TGTGCCAGCAGTAGGGTCTTGGCCGCCGCAGCTTTCTTT.

Ten or more counts support this clonotype. The J gene is TRBJ1-1, the V gene TRBV7-6; perhaps TRBD1 as D (5 bases). The CDR3 covers 13 residues. Per germline, CDR1 SGHVS and CDR2 FNYEAQ. The V end lost 1 base, the J end lost 3 bases, and 6 bases lay between the germline ends. The CDR3 spells CASSLGQYTEAFF. DNA of the CDR3: TGTGCCAGCAGCTTAGGACAGTACACTGAAGCTTTCTTT.

This chain connects TRBV28 to TRBJ2-3; the D is unclear. V dropped 7 bases and J dropped 4 bases, with 18 bases sitting between them. Germline loops: CDR1 MDHEN, CDR2 SYDVKM. CDR3 size: 15 residues. CDR3 in amino acids: CASTHGPTAADTQYF. For the CDR3, the DNA is TGTGCCAGCACCCATGGGCCCACGGCGGCAGATACGCAGTATTTT.

This clonotype showed up many times. The J gene is TRBJ1-1, the V gene TRBV6-5; D is ambiguous. CDR1 is MNHEY and CDR2 is SVGAGI in the germline V gene. V lost 3 bases, J lost 0 bases, and 8 bases lay in between. The CDR3 is made up of 14 amino acids. CDR3 loop: CASSYLGLNTEAFF. In nucleotides, the CDR3 is TGTGCCAGCAGTTATTTAGGGTTGAACACTGAAGCTTTCTTT.

This chain joins TRBV10-3 and TRBJ2-3; D remains unclear. Germline V gene data show CDR1 as ENHRY and CDR2 as SYGVKD. CDR3 length: 14 amino acids. The V end lost 0 bases, the J end lost 4 bases, and 8 bases lay between the germline ends. As DNA, the CDR3 is TGTGCCATCAGTGAGTCCAGCAATTCAGATACGCAGTATTTT. As protein: CAISESSNSDTQYF.

This clonotype was counted at least ten times. The chain links TRBV30 to TRBJ2-3; a weak D match, TRBD2 (6 bases). Between the trimmed V and J ends, which lost 4 bases and 2 bases, there was a span of 10 bases. Germline values: CDR1 GTSNPN, CDR2 SVGIG (reference sequence). The CDR3 is 13 residues long. CDR3 nucleotide sequence: TGTGCCTGGAATCGGGGGAACACAGATACGCAGTATTTT. This gives the protein CAWNRGNTDTQYF.

The chain employs TRBV27 and TRBJ2-1; D possibly matches TRBD1 or TRBD2 (5 bases each). Germline values: CDR1 MNHEY, CDR2 SMNVEV (reference sequence). The V end was cut by 10 bases, the J end by 12 bases, with 19 bases between. The CDR3 consists of 12 residues. The CDR3 loop is CATRDRRGGQFF. For the CDR3, the DNA is TGTGCCACCCGGGACCGCCGGGGTGGGCAGTTCTTC.

This clonotype was found many times. The CDR3 here is CASSQVSGSQPQHF. CDR3 sequence (DNA): TGTGCCAGCAGCCAAGTTTCGGGAAGTCAGCCCCAGCATTTT. The genes are TRBV3-1 and TRBJ1-5; D unclear. Germline CDR1 and CDR2: LGHDT and YNNKEL (reference sequence). The CDR3 runs to 14 residues. The ends were cut back, 1 base at V and 6 bases at J, with 10 bases in the middle.

This clonotype was detected a few times. The rearrangement links TRBV5-1 to TRBJ2-2; D is possibly TRBD1 (5 bases). V lost 5 bases to trimming and J lost 4 bases, with 12 bases between them. CDR3 length equals 14 residues. Looked up from germline, CDR1 is SGHRS and CDR2 is YFSETQ. The CDR3 bases are TGCGCCAGCAGGGGGCGAAGCGCCACCGGGGAGCTGTTTTTT. Protein: CASRGRSATGELFF.

This clonotype was detected only a few times. The V call is TRBV7-8, the J call TRBJ1-5; D is possibly TRBD1 (6 bases). V was trimmed by 4 bases and J by 3 bases, leaving 13 bases between them. There are 15 residues in the CDR3. The germline gives CDR1 SGHVS, CDR2 FQNEAQ. The CDR3 DNA sequence: TGTGCCAGCAGCTCAACGACAGGAGCCAATCAGCCCCAGCATTTT. This codes for CASSSTTGANQPQHF.

This clonotype was counted ten times or more. The chain has TRBV12-3 or TRBV12-4 and TRBJ1-2; D is possibly TRBD1 (5 bases). The V end was cut by 6 bases, the J end by 0 bases, with 5 bases between. The CDR3 spans 12 residues. Here the CDR3 DNA reads TGTGCCAGCAGGACAGCTAACTATGGCTACACCTTC. Amino acids: CASRTANYGYTF.

This clonotype was counted at least ten times. The chain has TRBV28 and TRBJ2-3, with D unresolved. V was trimmed by 6 bases and J by 7 bases, leaving 11 bases between them. Germline CDR1 MDHEN, CDR2 SYDVKM. CDR3 length: 12 residues. The CDR3: CASSPPAHTQYF. CDR3 DNA sequence: TGTGCCAGCAGCCCTCCCGCACATACGCAGTATTTT.

This clonotype was seen repeatedly, ten times or more. The rearrangement links TRBV20-1 to TRBJ2-7; TRBD2 matches at 8 bases. The junction had 3 bases not matched to a gene; V was cut back by 1 base and J by 4 bases. The germline V gene has CDR1 DFQATT and CDR2 SNEGSKA (reference sequence). The CDR3 sequence is 13 residues long. The CDR3 DNA reads as TGCAGTGCTAGAGTTCGGGGGGGATACGAGCAGTACTTC. Protein product: CSARVRGGYEQYF.

There are many counts of this clonotype. The rearrangement uses TRBV7-2 and TRBJ2-3; D tentatively fits TRBD1 or TRBD2 (6 bases each). V was trimmed by 1 base and J by 0 bases, leaving 11 bases between them. Germline assignment: CDR1 SGHTA and CDR2 FQGNSA. The CDR3 sequence is 16 residues long. In DNA form, the CDR3 reads TGTGCCAGCAGCTTAGGCCGGGGGCTAAGCACAGATACGCAGTATTTT. Amino acids: CASSLGRGLSTDTQYF.

This clonotype was observed at least ten times. This sequence joins TRBV19 and TRBJ1-1; D remains ambiguous. Germline lookup yields CDR1 LNHDA and CDR2 SQIVND (reference sequence). This CDR3 is built from 16 residues. V lost 3 bases to trimming and J lost 5 bases, with 19 bases between them. The CDR3, as DNA: TGTGCCAGTAGTATTCCCTTTGAGGGAGGTAATACTGAAGCTTTCTTT. Encoded protein: CASSIPFEGGNTEAFF. Supplemented by reference TRBV19 and TRBJ1-1, the full variable domain reads DGGITQSPKYLFRKEGQNVTLSCEQNLNHDAMYWYRQDPGQGLRLIYYSQIVNDFQKGDIAEGYSVSREKKESFPLTVTSAQKNPTAFYLCASSIPFEGGNTEAFFGQGTRLTVV.

In its sample, this clonotype was seen many times. V and J are TRBV12-3 or TRBV12-4 and TRBJ1-1, with D uncertain. Trimming left V 3 bases short and J 5 bases short, with 4 bases between. The CDR3 loop spans 11 amino acids. The CDR3 sequence is CASSFGTEAFF. CDR3 DNA sequence: TGTGCCAGCAGTTTTGGGACTGAAGCTTTCTTT.

This clonotype has a handful of counts. The chain employs TRBV24-1 and TRBJ2-3, with D tentatively TRBD1 (6 bases). With 0 bases removed from V and 5 bases from J, the gap between germline ends came to 14 bases. The CDR3 has 16 amino acids. Germline V gene sequence: CDR1 KGHDR, CDR2 SFDVKD. In nucleotides, the CDR3 is TGTGCCACCAGTGATTTGCAGGCAGGGGAAGGAGATACGCAGTATTTT. Protein sequence: CATSDLQAGEGDTQYF.

This clonotype was counted a few times. V and J are TRBV29-1 and TRBJ2-2; TRBD1 is a possible D gene (5 bases). The V end was cut by 4 bases, the J end by 0 bases, with 15 bases between. The CDR3 is 16 residues long. CDR1 and CDR2 (germline): SQVTM, ANQGSEA. This chain's CDR3 is CSVGRFDRANTGELFF. The CDR3, as DNA: TGCAGCGTTGGACGGTTTGACAGAGCGAACACCGGGGAGCTGTTTTTT.

At least ten counts were recorded for this clonotype. This chain connects TRBV7-2 to TRBJ1-5; D unresolved. The CDR3 runs to 13 residues. Germline CDR1 SGHTA, CDR2 FQGNSA. Trimming took 1 base from V and 3 from J, leaving 4 bases between them. This CDR3 is CASSLEANQPQHF. CDR3 DNA: TGTGCCAGCAGCTTAGAGGCCAATCAGCCCCAGCATTTT.

This clonotype was detected ten times or more. CDR3 sequence (DNA): TGTGCCAGCAGCCAAGTTATCCACGAGCAGTACTTC. Amino acid sequence: CASSQVIHEQYF. The chain recombines TRBV14 with TRBJ2-7, with D uncertain. Trimming took 1 base from V and 5 from J, leaving 6 bases between them. CDR1 and CDR2 (germline): SGHDN, FVKESK. The CDR3 length is 12 residues. The variable domain in full, with the rest retrieved from reference TRBV14 and TRBJ2-7, is EAGVTQFPSHSVIEKGQTVTLRCDPISGHDNLYWYRRVMGKEIKFLLHFVKESKQDESGMPNNRFLAERTGGTYSTLKVQPAELEDSGVYFCASSQVIHEQYFGPGTRLTVT.

This clonotype was seen repeatedly, ten times or more. CDR3 nucleotides: TGTGCCAGCAGTTGGAGGCCAACAGGGCAGGGCTACACCTTC. The encoded protein is CASSWRPTGQGYTF. V usage is TRBV6-2 or TRBV6-3 and J usage is TRBJ1-2; D may be TRBD1 (6 bases). The CDR3 runs 14 residues. CDR1 MNHEY and CDR2 SVGEGT come from the germline V gene. V was trimmed by 4 bases and J by 8 bases, leaving 17 bases between them.

This chain uses TRBV20-1 with TRBJ2-3; TRBD2 matches at 13 bases. The CDR3 extends over 20 amino acids. V lost 3 bases to trimming and J lost 0 bases; unmatched junction nucleotides: 15. From germline, CDR1 is DFQATT and CDR2 SNEGSKA (reference sequence). CDR3 loop: CSAREGLAGAPPRSTDTQYF. CDR3 bases: TGCAGTGCTAGGGAAGGACTAGCGGGGGCCCCGCCGAGAAGCACAGATACGCAGTATTTT.